The 23 T cell receptor beta chains below were found in one sample sequenced in a study of cytomegalovirus exposure and HLA in healthy donors. 13 Jbeta primers and 60 Vbeta primers were used for the PCR. Assay used: immunoSEQ multiplex PCR; TCRdb lists only in-frame clones, some missing. The sample table sets out 100,000 to 150,000 clones. Sequencing was done on a sample of PBMCs. The receptors shown here come from a woman aged 40 to 50 in good health and CMV-seropositive.

The chain joins TRBV28 to TRBJ1-1, with TRBD1 identical over 7 bases. Per the germline V gene, CDR1 is MDHEN and CDR2 is SYDVKM. Trimming cost V 7 bases and J 0 bases; bases outside gene matches: 5. The CDR3 covers 14 residues. The CDR3 protein is CASIEGQLNTEAFF. CDR3 coding DNA: TGTGCCAGCATCGAGGGACAGTTGAACACTGAAGCTTTCTTT.

Remarks on this clone: The junction and the germline gene differ at one end; a read error may be behind it. This chain connects TRBV19 to TRBJ2-7; TRBD1 agrees at 8 bases. The CDR3 runs 13 residues. In germline, CDR1 is LNHDA, CDR2 SQIVND (reference sequence). Here the CDR3 reads CASSFGTGLEQCF. In nucleotides, the CDR3 is TGTGCCAGTAGTTTTGGGACAGGTCTCGAGCAGTGCTTC.

The chain recombines TRBV7-9 with TRBJ2-2; a possible D gene is TRBD2 (6 bases). In germline, CDR1 is SEHNR, CDR2 FQNEAQ (reference sequence). V dropped 5 bases and J dropped 2 bases, with 9 bases sitting between them. This CDR3 region has 14 residues. CDR3 bases: TGTGCCAGCAGCCCCGGGACTAACACCGGGGAGCTGTTTTTT. Residues: CASSPGTNTGELFF.

V gene TRBV7-6 combines with J gene TRBJ1-5; D not certain. V lost 5 bases to trimming and J lost 2 bases, with 13 bases between them. The CDR3 runs to 15 residues. CDR1 and CDR2 (germline): SGHVS, FNYEAQ. The CDR3 nucleotides are TGTGCCAGCAGCGAATATAGAGTGGGCAATCAGCCCCAGCATTTT. This sequence encodes CASSEYRVGNQPQHF.

The chain uses TRBV12-5 and TRBJ2-3; 12 bases align to TRBD2. V shed 0 bases, J shed 1 base, and the junction held 11 bases outside the gene matches. CDR1 and CDR2 from the germline V gene are LGHNT and FRNRAP. The CDR3 is made up of 20 amino acids. The CDR3 DNA reads TGTGCTAGTGGTTTGGTAAAATCCCTAGCGGGAGGGCGGGGCACAGATACGCAGTATTTT. Its translation: CASGLVKSLAGGRGTDTQYF.

The rearrangement links TRBV11-3 to TRBJ1-5; the D gene is possibly TRBD1 (5 bases). The CDR3 contains 16 residues. Germline V CDR1 and CDR2: SGHNT, YENEEA. Trimming cost V 4 bases and J 1 base, with 14 bases left between them. The CDR3 sequence: CASSSRAGGSNQPQHF. The CDR3 bases are TGTGCCAGCAGCTCCCGTGCGGGGGGGAGCAATCAGCCCCAGCATTTT.

The rearrangement uses TRBV27 and TRBJ2-7; TRBD2 aligns across 9 bases. V dropped 2 bases and J dropped 9; count of bases not matched to a gene: 11. This CDR3 comprises 15 residues. Germline V gene data show CDR1 as MNHEY and CDR2 as SMNVEV (reference sequence). The CDR3 here is CASSLVPSGKARQYF. CDR3 nucleotide sequence: TGTGCCAGCAGTTTAGTTCCTAGCGGGAAGGCTAGGCAGTACTTC.

The rearrangement uses TRBV28 and TRBJ2-1, with 16 bases matching TRBD2. Germline V gene sequence: CDR1 MDHEN, CDR2 SYDVKM. CDR3 length equals 17 residues. V dropped 6 bases and J dropped 9; count of bases not matched to a gene: 11. CDR3: CASRPPGLAGGPGEQFF. CDR3 coding DNA: TGTGCCAGCAGGCCCCCGGGACTAGCGGGAGGGCCTGGTGAGCAGTTCTTC.

This chain links TRBV11-2 with TRBJ2-2; D is undetermined. The CDR3 is 13 amino acids. In germline, CDR1 is SGHAT, CDR2 FQNNGV. The V end was cut by 6 bases, the J end by 3 bases, with 8 bases between. The CDR3 DNA reads TGTGCCAGCAGTCCCTATTACACCGGGGAGCTGTTTTTT. Translating gives CASSPYYTGELFF.

The rearrangement joins TRBV5-1 to TRBJ2-3; TRBD1 matches 7 bases. Unmatched junction bases numbered 1, after V lost 3 bases and J lost 3 bases. CDR1 is SGHRS and CDR2 is YFSETQ in the germline V gene. The CDR3 is made up of 13 amino acids. CDR3 in amino acids: CASSWTGTDTQYF. The CDR3 DNA reads TGCGCCAGCAGCTGGACAGGAACAGATACGCAGTATTTT.

The genes are TRBV11-2 and TRBJ1-3, with D unclear. Deletions cut 1 base from V and 4 bases from J, with 8 bases between. Germline CDR1 reads SGHAT; CDR2 reads FQNNGV. This CDR3 contains 14 residues. The CDR3 DNA sequence: TGTGCCAGCAGCTTAGCCGGGATCGGAAACACCATATATTTT. Translation gives CASSLAGIGNTIYF.

This chain connects TRBV11-2 to TRBJ1-5; weak D call: TRBD1 (6 bases). The V gene's germline CDR1 is SGHAT and CDR2 FQNNGV. CDR3 length equals 15 residues. Trimming removed 5 bases from V and 0 bases from J, with 11 bases in between. The CDR3 region has the DNA TGTGCCAGCAGCCTAACGGACAGTAGCAATCAGCCCCAGCATTTT. Its protein product is CASSLTDSSNQPQHF.

The V and J genes are TRBV7-9 and TRBJ2-7, with D possibly being TRBD1 (6 bases). Germline values: CDR1 SEHNR, CDR2 FQNEAQ (reference sequence). V shed 3 bases and J shed 2 bases, with 11 bases lying between them. The length of the CDR3 is 14 residues. CDR3 amino acids: CASSFRDTTYEQYF. Here the CDR3 DNA reads TGTGCCAGCAGCTTCCGGGACACCACCTACGAGCAGTACTTC.

CDR3 amino acids: CASSSTGDRETQYF. CDR3 coding DNA: TGTGCCAGCAGTTCGACAGGTGACAGAGAGACCCAGTACTTC. The chain is built from TRBV28 and TRBJ2-5; tentative D call: TRBD1 (6 bases). The CDR3 totals 14 residues. Germline CDR1 and CDR2: MDHEN and SYDVKM. The V end lost 4 bases, the J end lost 4 bases, and 13 bases lay between the germline ends.

The V gene is TRBV9, the J gene TRBJ2-5, with TRBD2 matching over 7 bases. This CDR3 is built from 15 residues. Germline V CDR1 and CDR2: SGDLS, YYNGEE. The V gene end was trimmed by 0 bases and the J gene end by 3 bases; junction bases not matched to a gene: 5. CDR3 nucleotides: TGTGCCAGCAGCGTAGTATGGGGAGGGAAAGAGACCCAGTACTTC. It translates to CASSVVWGGKETQYF.

This rearrangement joins TRBV5-1 to TRBJ2-2; 8 bases agree with TRBD1. CDR1 SGHRS and CDR2 YFSETQ come from the germline V gene. The ends lost 4 bases at V and 1 base at J; junction bases unmatched: 3. The CDR3 contains 15 residues. The CDR3 reads CASSRDRRNTGELFF. In nucleotides, the CDR3 is TGCGCCAGCAGCAGGGACAGGCGGAACACCGGGGAGCTGTTTTTT.

This chain uses TRBV6-6 with TRBJ1-5; 8 bases line up with TRBD1. The germline gives CDR1 MNHNY, CDR2 SVGAGI (reference sequence). V was pared by 8 bases and J by 9 bases, with 9 bases of the junction left unmatched. CDR3 length: 13 residues. For the CDR3, the DNA is TGTGCCAGCCGACAGGGGCAGGGTTTGCCCCAGCATTTT. Its translation is CASRQGQGLPQHF.

The chain combines TRBV6-4 with TRBJ2-1; 11 nucleotides align to TRBD2. CDR3 size: 17 residues. Germline lookup yields CDR1 MRHNA and CDR2 SNTAGT. With 6 bases clipped from V and 10 bases from J, the junction kept 17 bases outside the gene matches. DNA for the CDR3: TGTGCCAGCAGCCTAACTAGCGGGGGAGCTAGTAGGGGCGAGCAGTTCTTC. Its protein is CASSLTSGGASRGEQFF.

The J gene is TRBJ2-3, the V gene TRBV29-1; D unclear. Looked up from germline, CDR1 is SQVTM and CDR2 is ANQGSEA. Trimming left V 6 bases short and J 6 bases short, with 13 bases between. There are 12 residues in the CDR3. In DNA form, the CDR3 reads TGCAGCGTGGCCACCTCGTTGGATACGCAGTATTTT. Protein product: CSVATSLDTQYF.

J is TRBJ2-5 and V is TRBV19; 8 bases fit TRBD1. V was clipped by 5 bases and J by 0 bases; unmatched bases: 5. Germline loops: CDR1 LNHDA, CDR2 SQIVND (reference sequence). This CDR3 contains 15 residues. The CDR3 sequence is CASSPRQGHQETQYF. CDR3 sequence (DNA): TGTGCCAGTAGTCCCCGACAGGGGCACCAAGAGACCCAGTACTTC.

The V gene is TRBV11-3, the J gene TRBJ1-1, with D unresolved. The germline gives CDR1 SGHNT, CDR2 YENEEA. V lost 4 bases, J lost 5 bases, and 11 bases lay in between. The CDR3 length is 13 residues. The CDR3 protein is CASSSHGRTEAFF. In DNA form, the CDR3 reads TGTGCCAGCAGCTCCCACGGGAGAACTGAAGCTTTCTTT.

The chain carries TRBV19 and TRBJ2-7; D is perhaps TRBD1 (7 bases). This CDR3 contains 15 residues. The V end lost 9 bases, the J end lost 0 bases, and 18 bases lay between the germline ends. In germline, CDR1 is LNHDA, CDR2 SQIVND (reference sequence). For the CDR3, the DNA is TGTGCCAGCTCACATGGCGGGACAGCCTCCTACGAGCAGTACTTC. This gives the protein CASSHGGTASYEQYF. The complete variable domain, with remaining parts taken from reference TRBV19 and TRBJ2-7, reads DGGITQSPKYLFRKEGQNVTLSCEQNLNHDAMYWYRQDPGQGLRLIYYSQIVNDFQKGDIAEGYSVSREKKESFPLTVTSAQKNPTAFYLCASSHGGTASYEQYFGPGTRLTVT.

This chain connects TRBV11-3 to TRBJ2-1; D not resolved. With 5 bases removed from V and 0 bases from J, the gap between germline ends came to 8 bases. CDR1 and CDR2 from the germline V gene are SGHNT and YENEEA. The CDR3 is 14 residues long. CDR3 in amino acids: CASSRTGSYNEQFF. CDR3 sequence (DNA): TGTGCCAGCAGCCGCACGGGCTCCTACAATGAGCAGTTCTTC.